This TCR beta chain comes out of a study of identical twins. General study points: Model-predicted out-of-frame TCR alpha sharing fell below observed values in monozygotic twins. Zero-insertion analyses were open to partial confounding by invariant MAIT and iNKT cells. Beta out-of-frame sequences showed weaker excess twin sharing.

TCRdb analysed the 5' RACE reads with MiXCR anew, one entry per CDR3 protein. The sample records 690,000 or so distinct CDR3 sequences, 8.6% being singletons. Turning to this clonotype: Antigen unknown.

Germline CDR1 SEHNR, CDR2 FQNEAQ (reference sequence). The junction had 10 bases not matched to a gene; V was cut back by 1 base and J by 7 bases. The CDR3 is made up of 16 amino acids. These data were also filed under a second study, of yellow fever vaccine responses in identical twins.

The receptor comes from a woman under 30 in good health. The sequencing input was PBMCs. The rearrangement uses TRBV7-9 and TRBJ2-1, with TRBD1 matching over 7 bases. CDR3 sequence: CASSLDLAIRGNEQFF. For the CDR3, the DNA is TGTGCCAGCAGCTTAGATTTAGCCATCAGGGGGAATGAGCAGTTCTTC.